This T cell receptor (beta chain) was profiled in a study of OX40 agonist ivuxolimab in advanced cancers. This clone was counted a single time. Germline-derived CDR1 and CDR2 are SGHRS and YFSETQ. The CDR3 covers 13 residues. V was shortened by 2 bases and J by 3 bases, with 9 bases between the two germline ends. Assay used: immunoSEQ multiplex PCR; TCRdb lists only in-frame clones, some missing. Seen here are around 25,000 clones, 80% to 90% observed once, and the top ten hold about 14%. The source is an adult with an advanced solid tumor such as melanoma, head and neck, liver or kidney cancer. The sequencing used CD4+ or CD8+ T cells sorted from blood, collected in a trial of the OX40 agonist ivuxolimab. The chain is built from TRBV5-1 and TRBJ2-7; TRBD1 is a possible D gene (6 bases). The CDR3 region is CASSFGQLYEQYF. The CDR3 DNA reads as TGCGCCAGCAGCTTCGGACAGCTCTACGAGCAGTACTTC.